The source of this TCR beta chain is a study of T-cell reconstitution after alpha-beta-depleted transplantation in children. The study, taken as a whole, reports: In some patients, recipient T cells and intrathymic progenitors surviving conditioning explained high day-60 diversity. At the one-year point after transplant, T-cell counts and TCRbeta diversity were found to come mostly from T cells that had been newly produced. Several hundred graft clones that had expanded were reportedly the source of alpha-beta T cells about two months after transplant.

Construction of the TCRbeta library involved unique molecular identifiers. A single record per CDR3 protein comes from TCRdb applying MiXCR to the PCR reads. The table includes roughly 490,000 distinct CDR3 sequences, 10% to 12% detected once. This clonotype was detected many times. Its target is unknown. Germline V gives CDR1 MDHEN, CDR2 SYDVKM. This CDR3 is built from 16 residues. Trimming stripped 6 bases from V and 0 bases from J, with 18 bases between. This specimen consisted of PBMCs, mostly from graft donor cells, obtained 180 days after TCRalphabeta/CD19-depleted stem cell transplant. This TCR came from a female patient between 2 and 15 years old who had a stem cell transplant for aplastic anemia, so the T cells may come from the graft donor. This chain connects TRBV28 to TRBJ2-7; D not resolved. CDR3 protein: CASSQPRRFISYEQYF. CDR3 nucleotide sequence: TGTGCCAGCAGCCAACCTCGCCGATTTATCTCCTACGAGCAGTACTTC.